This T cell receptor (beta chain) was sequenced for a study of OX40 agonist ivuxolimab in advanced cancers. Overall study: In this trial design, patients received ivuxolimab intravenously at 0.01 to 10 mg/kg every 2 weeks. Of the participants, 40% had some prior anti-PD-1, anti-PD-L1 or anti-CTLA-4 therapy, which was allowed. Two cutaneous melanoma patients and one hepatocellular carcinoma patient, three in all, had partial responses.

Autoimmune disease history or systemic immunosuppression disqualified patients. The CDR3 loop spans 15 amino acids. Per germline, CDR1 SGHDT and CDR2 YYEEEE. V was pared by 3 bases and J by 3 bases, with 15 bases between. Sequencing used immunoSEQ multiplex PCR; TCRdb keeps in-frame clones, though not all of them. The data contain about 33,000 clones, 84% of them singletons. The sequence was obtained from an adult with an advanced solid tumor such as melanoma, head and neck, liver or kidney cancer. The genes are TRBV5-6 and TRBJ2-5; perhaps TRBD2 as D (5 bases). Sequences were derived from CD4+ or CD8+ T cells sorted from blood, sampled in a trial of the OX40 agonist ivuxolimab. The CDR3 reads CASSSVRLLEETQYF. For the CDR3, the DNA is TGTGCCAGCAGCTCTGTCAGGTTACTAGAAGAGACCCAGTACTTC. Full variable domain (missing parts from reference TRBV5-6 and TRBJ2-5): DAGVTQSPTHLIKTRGQQVTLRCSPKSGHDTVSWYQQALGQGPQFIFQYYEEEERQRGNFPDRFSGHQFPNYSSELNVNALLLGDSALYLCASSSVRLLEETQYFGPGTRLLVL.